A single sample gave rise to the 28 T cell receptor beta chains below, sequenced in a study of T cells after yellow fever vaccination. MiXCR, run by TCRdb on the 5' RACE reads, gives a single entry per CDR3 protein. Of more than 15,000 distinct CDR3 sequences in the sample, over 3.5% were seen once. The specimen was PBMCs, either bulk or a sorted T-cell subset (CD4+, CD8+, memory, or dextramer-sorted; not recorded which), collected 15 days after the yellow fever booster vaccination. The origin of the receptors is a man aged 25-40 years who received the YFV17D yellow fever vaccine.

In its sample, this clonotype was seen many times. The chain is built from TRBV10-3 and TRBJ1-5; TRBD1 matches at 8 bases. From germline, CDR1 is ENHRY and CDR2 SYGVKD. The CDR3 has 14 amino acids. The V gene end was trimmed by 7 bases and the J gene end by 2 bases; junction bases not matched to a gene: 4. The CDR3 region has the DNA TGTGCCATCAAAAAGGACAGGGGCAATCAGCCCCAGCATTTT. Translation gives CAIKKDRGNQPQHF.

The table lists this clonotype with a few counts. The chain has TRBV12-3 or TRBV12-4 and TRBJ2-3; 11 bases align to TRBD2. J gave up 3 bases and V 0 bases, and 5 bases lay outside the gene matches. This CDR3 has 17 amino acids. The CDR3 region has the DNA TGTGCCAGCAGTTTAGCGCTAGCGGGAGGCCTTACAGATACGCAGTATTTT. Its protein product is CASSLALAGGLTDTQYF.

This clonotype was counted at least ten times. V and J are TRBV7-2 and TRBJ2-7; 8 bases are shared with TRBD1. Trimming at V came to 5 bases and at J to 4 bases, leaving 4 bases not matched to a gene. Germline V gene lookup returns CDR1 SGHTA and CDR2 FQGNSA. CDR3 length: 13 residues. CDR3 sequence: CASSLDRGYEQYF. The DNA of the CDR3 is TGTGCCAGCAGCCTCGACAGGGGTTACGAGCAGTACTTC.

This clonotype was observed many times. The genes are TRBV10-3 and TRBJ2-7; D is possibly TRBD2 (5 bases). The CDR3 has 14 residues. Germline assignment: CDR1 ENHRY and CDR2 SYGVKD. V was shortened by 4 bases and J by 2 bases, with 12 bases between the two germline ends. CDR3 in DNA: TGTGCCATCAGTGGTCTAGCTGCGGCCTACGAGCAGTACTTC. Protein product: CAISGLAAAYEQYF.

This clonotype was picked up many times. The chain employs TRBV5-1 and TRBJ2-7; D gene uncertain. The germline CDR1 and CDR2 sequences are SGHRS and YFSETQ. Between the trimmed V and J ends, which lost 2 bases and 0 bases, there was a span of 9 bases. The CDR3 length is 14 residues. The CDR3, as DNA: TGCGCCAGCAGCTTTATAGGGCCCTCCTACGAGCAGTACTTC. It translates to CASSFIGPSYEQYF.

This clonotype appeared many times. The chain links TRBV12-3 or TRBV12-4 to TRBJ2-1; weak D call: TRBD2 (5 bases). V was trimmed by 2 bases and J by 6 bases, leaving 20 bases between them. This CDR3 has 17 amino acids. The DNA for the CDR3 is TGTGCCAGCAGTTTACCCTTAAGCGGTAACCTATTCAATGAGCAGTTCTTC. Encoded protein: CASSLPLSGNLFNEQFF.

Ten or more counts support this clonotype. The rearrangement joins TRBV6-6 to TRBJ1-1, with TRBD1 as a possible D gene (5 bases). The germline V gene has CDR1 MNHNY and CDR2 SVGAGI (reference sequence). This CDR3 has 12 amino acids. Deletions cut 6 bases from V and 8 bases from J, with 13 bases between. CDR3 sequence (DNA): TGTGCCAGCAGCCAGGGACTGAGCGAAGCTTTCTTT. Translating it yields CASSQGLSEAFF.

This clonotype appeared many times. DNA for the CDR3: TGCGCCAGCAGTTCTCCCGGGGTTTTAGCAGATACGCAGTATTTT. Translating gives CASSSPGVLADTQYF. The chain joins TRBV10-2 to TRBJ2-3; possibly TRBD2 for D (5 bases). CDR3 length equals 15 residues. The germline CDR1 and CDR2 sequences are WSHSY and SAAADI. The ends were cut back, 5 bases at V and 4 bases at J, with 16 bases in the middle.

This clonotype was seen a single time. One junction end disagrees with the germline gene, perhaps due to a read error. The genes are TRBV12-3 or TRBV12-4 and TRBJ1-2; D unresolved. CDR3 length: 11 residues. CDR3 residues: CTSSEGFGYTF. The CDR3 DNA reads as TGTACCAGCAGTGAAGGTTTTGGCTACACCTTC.

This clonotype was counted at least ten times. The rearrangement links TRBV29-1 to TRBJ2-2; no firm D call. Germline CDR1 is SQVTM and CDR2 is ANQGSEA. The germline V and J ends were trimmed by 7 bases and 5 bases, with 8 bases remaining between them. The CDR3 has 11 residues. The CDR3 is CSAERTGELFF. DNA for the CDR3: TGCAGCGCAGAAAGAACCGGGGAGCTGTTTTTT.

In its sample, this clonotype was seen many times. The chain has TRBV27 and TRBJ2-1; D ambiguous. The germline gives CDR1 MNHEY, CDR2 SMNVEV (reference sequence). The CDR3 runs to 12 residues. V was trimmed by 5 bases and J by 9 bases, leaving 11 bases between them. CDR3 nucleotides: TGTGCCAGCAGTCCCTCTCTTGGTGAGCAGTTCTTC. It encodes CASSPSLGEQFF.

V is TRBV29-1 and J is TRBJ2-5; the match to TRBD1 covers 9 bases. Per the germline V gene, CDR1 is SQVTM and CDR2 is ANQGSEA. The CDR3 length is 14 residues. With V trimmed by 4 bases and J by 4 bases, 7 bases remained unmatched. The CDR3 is CSVVGQGRRETQYF. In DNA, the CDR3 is TGCAGCGTTGTCGGACAGGGGAGAAGAGAGACCCAGTACTTC.

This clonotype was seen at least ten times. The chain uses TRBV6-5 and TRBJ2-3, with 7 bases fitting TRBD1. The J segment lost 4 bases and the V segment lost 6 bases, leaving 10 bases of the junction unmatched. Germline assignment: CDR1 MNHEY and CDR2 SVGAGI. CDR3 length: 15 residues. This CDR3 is CASSRSGTAPDTQYF. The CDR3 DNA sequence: TGTGCCAGCAGCCGTTCCGGGACAGCCCCAGATACGCAGTATTTT.

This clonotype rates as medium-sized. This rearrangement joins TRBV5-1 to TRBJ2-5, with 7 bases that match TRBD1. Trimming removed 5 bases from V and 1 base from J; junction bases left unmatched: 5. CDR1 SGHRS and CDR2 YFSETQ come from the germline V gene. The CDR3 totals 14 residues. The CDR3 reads CASSPGQAQETQYF. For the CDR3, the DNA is TGCGCCAGCAGTCCTGGACAGGCCCAAGAGACCCAGTACTTC.

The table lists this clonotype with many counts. The DNA of the CDR3 is TGTGCCAGCAGTTCGGGACAGTACCAAGAGACCCAGTACTTC. The encoded protein is CASSSGQYQETQYF. The chain couples TRBV12-3 or TRBV12-4 to TRBJ2-5; 7 bases align to TRBD1. The CDR3 spans 14 residues. Losses at the gene ends were 4 bases for V and 0 bases for J; bases not matched to a gene: 2.

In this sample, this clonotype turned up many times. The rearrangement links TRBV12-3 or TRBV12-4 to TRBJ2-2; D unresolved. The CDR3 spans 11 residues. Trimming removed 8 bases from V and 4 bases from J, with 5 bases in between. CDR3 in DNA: TGTGCCAGCTACATCACCGGGGAGCTGTTTTTT. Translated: CASYITGELFF.

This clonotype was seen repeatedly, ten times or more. CDR3 region: CASSDRGPVSYEQYF. The CDR3 nucleotides read TGTGCCAGCTCGGACCGAGGGCCCGTCTCCTACGAGCAGTACTTC. The rearrangement joins TRBV18 to TRBJ2-7; D possibly corresponds to TRBD2 (5 bases). CDR3 length: 15 residues. Germline V gives CDR1 KGHSH, CDR2 LQKENI. Trimming cost V 6 bases and J 0 bases, with 15 bases left between them.

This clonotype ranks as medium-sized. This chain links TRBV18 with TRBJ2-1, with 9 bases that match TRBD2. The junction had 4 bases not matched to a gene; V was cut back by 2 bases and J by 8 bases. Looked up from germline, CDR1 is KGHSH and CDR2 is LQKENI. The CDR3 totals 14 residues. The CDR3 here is CASSPLAGDYEQFF. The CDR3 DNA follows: TGTGCCAGCTCACCATTAGCGGGAGACTATGAGCAGTTCTTC.

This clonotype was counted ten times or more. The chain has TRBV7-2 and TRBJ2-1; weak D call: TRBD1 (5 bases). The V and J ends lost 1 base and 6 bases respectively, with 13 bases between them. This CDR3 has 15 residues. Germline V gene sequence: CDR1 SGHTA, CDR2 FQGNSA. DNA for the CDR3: TGTGCCAGCAGCTTAGTCCAGGGATCTGTCAATGAGCAGTTCTTC. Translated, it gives CASSLVQGSVNEQFF. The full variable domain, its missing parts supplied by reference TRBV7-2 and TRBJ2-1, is GAGVSQSPSNKVTEKGKDVELRCDPISGHTALYWYRQSLGQGLEFLIYFQGNSAPDKSGLPSDRFSAERTGGSVSTLTIQRTQQEDSAVYLCASSLVQGSVNEQFFGPGTRLTVL.

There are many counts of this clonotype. CDR3 amino acids: CASSPTGVDGYTF. The CDR3 nucleotides read TGTGCCAGTAGCCCAACAGGGGTGGATGGCTACACCTTC. The chain has TRBV19 and TRBJ1-2; 7 bases are a match to TRBD1. V was pared by 6 bases and J by 6 bases, with 7 bases of the junction left unmatched. The germline V gene encodes CDR1 LNHDA and CDR2 SQIVND (reference sequence). CDR3 length: 13 residues.

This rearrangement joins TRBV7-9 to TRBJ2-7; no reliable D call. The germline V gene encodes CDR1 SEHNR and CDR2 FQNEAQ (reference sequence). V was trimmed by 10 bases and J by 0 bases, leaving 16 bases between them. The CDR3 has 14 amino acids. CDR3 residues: CAMSPGPTSYEQYF. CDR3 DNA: TGTGCCATGAGCCCCGGACCCACCTCCTACGAGCAGTACTTC.

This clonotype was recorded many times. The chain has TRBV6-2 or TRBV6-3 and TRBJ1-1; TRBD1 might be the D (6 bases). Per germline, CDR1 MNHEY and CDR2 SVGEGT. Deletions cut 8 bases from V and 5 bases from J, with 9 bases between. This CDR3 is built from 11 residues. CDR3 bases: TGTGCCAGCTTGGGGGCGACTGAAGCTTTCTTT. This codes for CASLGATEAFF.

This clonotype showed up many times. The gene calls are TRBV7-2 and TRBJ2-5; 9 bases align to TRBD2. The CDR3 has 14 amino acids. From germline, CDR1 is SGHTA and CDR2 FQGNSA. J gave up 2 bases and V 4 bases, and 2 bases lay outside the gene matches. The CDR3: CASSSTSGQETQYF. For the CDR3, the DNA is TGTGCCAGCAGCTCGACTAGCGGACAAGAGACCCAGTACTTC.

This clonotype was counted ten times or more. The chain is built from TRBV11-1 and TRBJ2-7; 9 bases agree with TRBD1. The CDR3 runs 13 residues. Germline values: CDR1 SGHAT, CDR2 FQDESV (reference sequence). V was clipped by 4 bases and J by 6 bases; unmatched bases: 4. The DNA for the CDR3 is TGTGCCAGCAGCTGGACAGGGGAGGGCGAGCAGTACTTC. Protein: CASSWTGEGEQYF.

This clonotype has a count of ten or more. The CDR3 spells CSARGGANQPQHF. The CDR3 nucleotides are TGCAGTGCTAGAGGGGGGGCTAATCAGCCCCAGCATTTT. The chain employs TRBV20-1 and TRBJ1-5; D possibly corresponds to TRBD1 (6 bases). This CDR3 is 13 amino acids long. V lost 1 base and J lost 4, with 8 bases in between. Looked up from germline, CDR1 is DFQATT and CDR2 is SNEGSKA (reference sequence).

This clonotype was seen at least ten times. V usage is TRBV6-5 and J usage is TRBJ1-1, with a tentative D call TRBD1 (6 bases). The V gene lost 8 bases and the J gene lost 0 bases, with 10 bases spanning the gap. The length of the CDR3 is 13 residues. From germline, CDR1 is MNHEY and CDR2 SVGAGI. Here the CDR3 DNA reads TGTGCCAGCTTGGACAGAATGAACACTGAAGCTTTCTTT. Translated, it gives CASLDRMNTEAFF.

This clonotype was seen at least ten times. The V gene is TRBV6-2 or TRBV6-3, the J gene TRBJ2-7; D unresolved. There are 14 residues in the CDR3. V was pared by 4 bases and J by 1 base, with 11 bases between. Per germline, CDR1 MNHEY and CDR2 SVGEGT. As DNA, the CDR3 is TGTGCCAGCAGTTGGTTGGCAGAATCCTACGAGCAGTACTTC. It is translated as CASSWLAESYEQYF.

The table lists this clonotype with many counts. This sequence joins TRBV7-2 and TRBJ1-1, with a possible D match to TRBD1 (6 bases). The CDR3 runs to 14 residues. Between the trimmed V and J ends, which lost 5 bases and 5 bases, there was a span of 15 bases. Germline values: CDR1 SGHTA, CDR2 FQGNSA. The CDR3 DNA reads TGTGCCAGCAGCCTTTCCCAGGGGTATACTGAAGCTTTCTTT. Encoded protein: CASSLSQGYTEAFF.